Shown below are 8 T cell receptor beta chains from a single sample sequenced in a study of cytomegalovirus exposure and HLA in healthy donors. Primers for the PCR totalled 60 Vbeta and 13 Jbeta. Assay: immunoSEQ multiplex PCR; the TCRdb copy retains only in-frame clones and omits some. The sample lists some 170,000 clones; more than 65% were seen once. Source material: PBMCs. The receptor source for this set is a young man in good health and CMV-seropositive.

The chain couples TRBV29-1 to TRBJ2-7; 8 nucleotides agree with TRBD1. Germline V gene data show CDR1 as SQVTM and CDR2 as ANQGSEA. CDR3 length equals 11 residues. Trimming took 7 bases from V and 5 from J; bases not matched to a gene: 4. The CDR3 DNA reads as TGCAGCGCGTGGACAGGGAACGAGCAGTACTTC. It codes for CSAWTGNEQYF.

Details on this clone: Other DNA sequences of this sample code for an identical CDR3. The J gene is TRBJ2-7, the V gene TRBV10-3, with 9 bases identical to TRBD1. The V segment lost 2 bases and the J segment 3 bases; nucleotides outside the gene matches: 2. CDR1 ENHRY and CDR2 SYGVKD come from the germline V gene. CDR3 length: 14 amino acids. DNA of the CDR3: TGTGCCATCAGTGAGGGGGACAGGGTCTACGAGCAGTACTTC. Translating gives CAISEGDRVYEQYF.

The chain recombines TRBV4-1 with TRBJ2-7, with no clear D. The CDR3 consists of 13 residues. Trimming removed 3 bases at V and 4 bases at J, with 10 bases between. Germline V lookup: CDR1 MGHRA, CDR2 YSYEKL. The CDR3 bases are TGCGCCAGCAGCCAGCGAACGGGTTACGAGCAGTACTTC. Encoded protein: CASSQRTGYEQYF.

V and J are TRBV6-5 and TRBJ1-1; D gene ambiguous. The CDR3 consists of 14 residues. CDR1 is MNHEY and CDR2 is SVGAGI in the germline V gene. V shed 6 bases and J shed 0 bases, with 11 bases lying between them. The CDR3 loop reads CASRRAALNTEAFF. In nucleotides, the CDR3 is TGTGCCAGCAGGAGGGCAGCCCTGAACACTGAAGCTTTCTTT.

The chain is built from TRBV5-4 and TRBJ2-7; 7 bases are a match to TRBD2. V lost 4 bases, J lost 5 bases, and 15 bases stayed unmatched. This CDR3 spans 16 amino acids. Germline V gene sequence: CDR1 SGHNT, CDR2 YYREEE (reference sequence). The chain's CDR3 is CASSPKRGGRLNEQYF. DNA of the CDR3: TGTGCCAGCAGCCCGAAGAGGGGCGGGAGATTGAACGAGCAGTACTTC.

The V call is TRBV7-6, the J call TRBJ1-1; 7 bases align to TRBD1. With 5 bases clipped from V and 7 bases from J, the junction kept 4 bases outside the gene matches. CDR1 SGHVS and CDR2 FNYEAQ come from the germline V gene. This CDR3 region has 12 residues. DNA for the CDR3: TGTGCCAGCAGCCGAAACAGGGGTGAAGCTTTCTTT. It yields the protein CASSRNRGEAFF.

The chain uses TRBV5-1 and TRBJ1-1; TRBD1 might be the D (6 bases). Looked up from germline, CDR1 is SGHRS and CDR2 is YFSETQ. The V end was cut by 7 bases, the J end by 2 bases, with 12 bases between. The CDR3 is 13 amino acids. The CDR3 spells CASWGPGNTEAFF. CDR3 DNA sequence: TGCGCCAGCTGGGGGCCAGGAAACACTGAAGCTTTCTTT.

This chain links TRBV7-2 with TRBJ2-7; possibly TRBD2 for D (5 bases). The CDR3 is 13 residues long. Deletions cut 5 bases from V and 2 bases from J, with 10 bases between. Germline lookup yields CDR1 SGHTA and CDR2 FQGNSA. CDR3 coding DNA: TGTGCCAGCAGCCCGGAGGTACCCTACGAGCAGTACTTC. Encoded protein: CASSPEVPYEQYF.